A single sample is the source of the 15 T cell receptor beta chains below, sequenced in a study of blood T cell repertoires in COVID-19. The method was immunoSEQ multiplex PCR; TCRdb's version includes in-frame clones alone and lacks a portion of them. The sample lists roughly 280,000 clones; roughly 90% were seen once. Sequencing was carried out using peripheral blood. These receptors came from a man aged 30-40 years with active or convalescent COVID-19.

This chain joins TRBV7-8 and TRBJ2-5; 9 bases agree with TRBD2. This CDR3 region has 19 residues. Germline V CDR1 and CDR2: SGHVS, FQNEAQ. J lost 4 bases, V lost 0 bases, and 15 bases had no gene match. In DNA, the CDR3 is TGTGCCAGCAGCTTAGCGCAGGTTTTGCGCGGGGGGGCCTTAGAGACCCAGTACTTC. This codes for CASSLAQVLRGGALETQYF.

The chain uses TRBV27 and TRBJ1-6; perhaps TRBD1 as D (5 bases). The CDR3 runs to 15 residues. V lost 5 bases and J lost 2, with 10 bases in between. Germline-derived CDR1 and CDR2 are MNHEY and SMNVEV (reference sequence). The CDR3 protein is CASSQDSPYNSPLHF. The CDR3, as DNA: TGTGCCAGCAGTCAAGACAGCCCCTATAATTCACCCCTCCACTTT.

This rearrangement joins TRBV12-5 to TRBJ1-4; TRBD1 matches 9 bases. The CDR3 contains 13 residues. Looked up from germline, CDR1 is LGHNT and CDR2 is FRNRAP. V shed 6 bases, J shed 17 bases, and the junction held 13 bases outside the gene matches. The CDR3 sequence is CASGHGTGKSGFF. DNA for the CDR3: TGTGCTAGTGGACACGGGACAGGGAAAAGTGGATTTTTT. Filled out from reference TRBV12-5 and TRBJ1-4, the complete variable domain reads DARVTQTPRHKVTEMGQEVTMRCQPILGHNTVFWYRQTMMQGLELLAYFRNRAPLDDSGMPKDRFSAEMPDATLATLKIQPSEPRDSAVYFCASGHGTGKSGFFGSGTQLSVL.

V usage is TRBV6-1 and J usage is TRBJ1-2; a possible D gene is TRBD1 (5 bases). The length of the CDR3 is 16 residues. Per the germline V gene, CDR1 is MNHNS and CDR2 is SASEGT. Trimming shortened V by 2 bases and J by 0 bases, and 13 bases separated the two germline ends. The CDR3: CASSENYGGANYGYTF. The CDR3 nucleotides read TGTGCCAGCAGTGAAAATTATGGAGGGGCTAACTATGGCTACACCTTC.

The genes are TRBV5-8 and TRBJ1-2; weak D call: TRBD1 (6 bases). Germline V gene lookup returns CDR1 SGHTS and CDR2 YDEGEE. The ends were cut back, 4 bases at V and 4 bases at J, with 17 bases in the middle. The CDR3 spans 15 residues. CDR3 loop: CASSLYSTGLYGYTF. The CDR3, as DNA: TGTGCCAGCAGCCTTTACTCGACAGGCCTCTATGGCTACACCTTC. Together with reference TRBV5-8 and TRBJ1-2, the CDR3 gives the full variable domain: EAGVTQSPTHLIKTRGQQATLRCSPISGHTSVYWYQQALGLGLQFLLWYDEGEERNRGNFPPRFSGRQFPNYSSELNVNALELEDSALYLCASSLYSTGLYGYTFGSGTRLTVV.

The gene calls are TRBV18 and TRBJ1-3, with no clear D. V was clipped by 0 bases and J by 1 base, with 16 bases between them. The CDR3 covers 18 residues. Germline V gives CDR1 KGHSH, CDR2 LQKENI. The CDR3 sequence: CASSPPSSVSKSGNTIYF. The CDR3 nucleotides read TGTGCCAGCTCACCACCGTCGAGCGTTTCAAAATCTGGAAACACCATATATTTT.

This chain connects TRBV19 to TRBJ2-1; D uncertain. Germline assignment: CDR1 LNHDA and CDR2 SQIVND (reference sequence). The V end was cut by 6 bases, the J end by 0 bases, with 15 bases between. This CDR3 has 16 residues. As DNA, the CDR3 is TGTGCCAGTAGGAAGACTGCCTCCAGCTCCTACAATGAGCAGTTCTTC. Translating gives CASRKTASSSYNEQFF.

The chain combines TRBV27 with TRBJ2-7; 7 bases fit TRBD1. V gave up 5 bases and J gave up 2 bases; unmatched junction bases: 3. The CDR3 runs 13 residues. Germline V CDR1 and CDR2: MNHEY, SMNVEV (reference sequence). CDR3 in DNA: TGTGCCAGCAGTATCGGGACAGCCTACGAGCAGTACTTC. Protein product: CASSIGTAYEQYF.

V is TRBV6-6 and J is TRBJ2-2, with 7 bases matching TRBD2. The V gene's germline CDR1 is MNHNY and CDR2 SVGAGI (reference sequence). Trimming took 5 bases from V and 5 from J; bases not matched to a gene: 14. CDR3 length equals 17 residues. The CDR3 nucleotides read TGTGCCAGCAGTCTTGTCAGCGGGGCCCTGGGGACCGGGGAGCTGTTTTTT. It yields the protein CASSLVSGALGTGELFF.

The CDR3 spells CASSFVGNQPQHF. CDR3 DNA: TGTGCCAGCAGTTTCGTCGGCAATCAGCCCCAGCATTTT. This chain uses TRBV12-3 or TRBV12-4 with TRBJ1-5, with no clear D. This CDR3 has 13 amino acids. V gave up 3 bases and J gave up 2 bases, with 5 bases separating them.

This clone appeared a few times. The chain employs TRBV4-1 and TRBJ1-5; 11 bases agree with TRBD1. Germline loops: CDR1 MGHRA, CDR2 YSYEKL. The CDR3 has 16 residues. V lost 0 bases to trimming and J lost 5 bases; unmatched junction nucleotides: 3. Written as DNA, the CDR3 is TGCGCCAGCAGCCAAGAAGGGACAGGGGGATATCAGCCCCAGCATTTT. Residues: CASSQEGTGGYQPQHF.

The chain uses TRBV19 and TRBJ2-7, with 7 bases that match TRBD1. Germline V CDR1 and CDR2: LNHDA, SQIVND (reference sequence). This CDR3 spans 15 amino acids. V lost 5 bases and J lost 4; bases outside the gene matches: 11. The CDR3 region is CASSSARQGRYEQYF. The CDR3 coding sequence is TGTGCCAGTAGTTCCGCCCGACAGGGTAGATACGAGCAGTACTTC. The whole variable domain, remainder taken from reference TRBV19 and TRBJ2-7, is DGGITQSPKYLFRKEGQNVTLSCEQNLNHDAMYWYRQDPGQGLRLIYYSQIVNDFQKGDIAEGYSVSREKKESFPLTVTSAQKNPTAFYLCASSSARQGRYEQYFGPGTRLTVT.

The chain combines TRBV4-1 with TRBJ1-1; D is perhaps TRBD1 (6 bases). The CDR3 covers 15 residues. Germline CDR1 MGHRA, CDR2 YSYEKL. V dropped 5 bases and J dropped 5 bases, with 18 bases sitting between them. The CDR3 region is CASSEFSGVFTEAFF. The CDR3 coding sequence is TGCGCCAGCAGCGAATTTTCAGGGGTTTTTACTGAAGCTTTCTTT.

CDR3 bases: TGTGCCAGCAGTTTAACTCTCTCTGAAGCTTTCTTT. It translates to CASSLTLSEAFF. The chain has TRBV12-3 or TRBV12-4 and TRBJ1-1; no reliable D call. Trimming took off 2 bases at V and 6 bases at J, with 7 bases between the two ends. CDR3 size: 12 residues.

The rearrangement links TRBV19 to TRBJ2-5; the D gene is possibly TRBD2 (5 bases). Germline V gene lookup returns CDR1 LNHDA and CDR2 SQIVND (reference sequence). Trimming removed 7 bases from V and 2 bases from J, with 11 bases in between. The CDR3 contains 13 residues. This CDR3 reads CASKAGWQETQYF. As DNA, the CDR3 is TGTGCCAGTAAGGCGGGCTGGCAAGAGACCCAGTACTTC.